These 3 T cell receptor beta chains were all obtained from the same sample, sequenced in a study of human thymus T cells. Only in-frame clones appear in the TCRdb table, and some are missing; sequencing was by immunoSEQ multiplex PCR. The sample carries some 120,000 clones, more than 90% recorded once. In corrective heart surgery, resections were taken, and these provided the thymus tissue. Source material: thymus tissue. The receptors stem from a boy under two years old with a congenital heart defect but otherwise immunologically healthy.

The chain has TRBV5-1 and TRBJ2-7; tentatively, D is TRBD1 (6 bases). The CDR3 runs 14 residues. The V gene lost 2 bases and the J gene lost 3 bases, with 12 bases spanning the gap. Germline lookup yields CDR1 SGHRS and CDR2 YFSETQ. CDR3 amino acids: CASSLMGHNYEQYF. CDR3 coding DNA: TGCGCCAGCAGCTTAATGGGACACAACTACGAGCAGTACTTC. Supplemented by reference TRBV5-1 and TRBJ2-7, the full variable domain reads KAGVTQTPRYLIKTRGQQVTLSCSPISGHRSVSWYQQTPGQGLQFLFEYFSETQRNKGNFPGRFSGRQFSNSRSEMNVSTLELGDSALYLCASSLMGHNYEQYFGPGTRLTVT.

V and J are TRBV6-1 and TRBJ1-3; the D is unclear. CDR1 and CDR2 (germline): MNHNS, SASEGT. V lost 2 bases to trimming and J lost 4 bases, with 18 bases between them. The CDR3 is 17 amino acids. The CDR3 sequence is CASSESGPLGFGNTIYF. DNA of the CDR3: TGTGCCAGCAGTGAATCCGGGCCCTTGGGGTTCGGAAACACCATATATTTT.

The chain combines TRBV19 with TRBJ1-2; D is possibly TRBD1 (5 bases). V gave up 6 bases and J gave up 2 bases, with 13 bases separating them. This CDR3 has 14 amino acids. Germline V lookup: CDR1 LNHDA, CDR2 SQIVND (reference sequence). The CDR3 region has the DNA TGTGCCAGTAGGCCCCGGGGGGGGAACTATGGCTACACCTTC. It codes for CASRPRGGNYGYTF.